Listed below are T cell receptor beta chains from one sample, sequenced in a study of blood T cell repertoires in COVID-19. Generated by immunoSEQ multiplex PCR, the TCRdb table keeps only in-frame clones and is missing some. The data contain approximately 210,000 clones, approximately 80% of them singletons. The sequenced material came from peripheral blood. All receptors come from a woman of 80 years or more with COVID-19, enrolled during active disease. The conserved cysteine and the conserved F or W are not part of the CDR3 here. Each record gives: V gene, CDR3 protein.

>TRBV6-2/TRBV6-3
ASSYIVNTEAF
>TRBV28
ASSLFQGGSTEAF
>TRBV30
AWVRPSGQGHEQF
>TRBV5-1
ASSPGRGGSTDTQY
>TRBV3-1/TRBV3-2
ASSQVQGNEQF
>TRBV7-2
ASSSATGKGYT
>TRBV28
ASSFLGDSQETQY
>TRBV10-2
ASRTPSLAKETQY
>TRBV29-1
SVAGTPGGYT
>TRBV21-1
ATRCGGAGETQY
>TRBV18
ASSTLGGSSYEQY
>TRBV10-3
AIKGGLAGVYEQY
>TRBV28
ASSLELSKGNTIY
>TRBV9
ASSVSSGQGQETQY